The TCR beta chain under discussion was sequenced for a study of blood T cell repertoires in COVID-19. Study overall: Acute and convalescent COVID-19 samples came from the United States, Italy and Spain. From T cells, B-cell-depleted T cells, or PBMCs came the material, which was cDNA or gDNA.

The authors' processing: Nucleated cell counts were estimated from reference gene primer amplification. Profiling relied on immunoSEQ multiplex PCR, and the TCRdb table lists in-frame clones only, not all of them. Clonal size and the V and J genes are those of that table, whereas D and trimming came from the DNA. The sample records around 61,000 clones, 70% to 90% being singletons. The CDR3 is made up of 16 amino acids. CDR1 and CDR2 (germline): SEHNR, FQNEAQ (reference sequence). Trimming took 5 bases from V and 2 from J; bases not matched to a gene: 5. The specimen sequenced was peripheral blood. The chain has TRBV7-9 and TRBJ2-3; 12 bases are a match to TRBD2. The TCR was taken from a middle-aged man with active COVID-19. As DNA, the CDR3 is TGTGCCAGCAGCGTGGGACTAGCGGGTAACACAGATACGCAGTATTTT. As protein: CASSVGLAGNTDTQYF.